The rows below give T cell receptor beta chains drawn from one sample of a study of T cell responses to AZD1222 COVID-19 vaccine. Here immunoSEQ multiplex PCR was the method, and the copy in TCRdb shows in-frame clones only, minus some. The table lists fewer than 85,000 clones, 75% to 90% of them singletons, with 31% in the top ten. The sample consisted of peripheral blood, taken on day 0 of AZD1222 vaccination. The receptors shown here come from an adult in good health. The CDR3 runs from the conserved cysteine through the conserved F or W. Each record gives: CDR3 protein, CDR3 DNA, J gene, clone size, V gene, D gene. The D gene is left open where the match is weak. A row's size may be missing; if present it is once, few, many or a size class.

CDR3 protein: CASSPSSGGDYNEQFF
CDR3 DNA: TGTGCCAGCAGCCCCTCTAGCGGAGGGGACTACAATGAGCAGTTCTTC
J gene: TRBJ2-1
clone size: .
V gene: TRBV11-3
D gene: TRBD2

CDR3 protein: CASSDFWWGNYNEQFF
CDR3 DNA: TGTGCCAGCAGCGACTTTTGGTGGGGAAACTACAATGAGCAGTTCTTC
J gene: TRBJ2-1
clone size: .
V gene: TRBV27
D gene: .

CDR3 protein: CASSPRQGASNQPQHF
CDR3 DNA: TGTGCCAGCAGTCCCCGACAGGGGGCGAGCAATCAGCCCCAGCATTTT
J gene: TRBJ1-5
clone size: .
V gene: TRBV27
D gene: TRBD1

CDR3 protein: CASSQQGTSEKLFF
CDR3 DNA: TGTGCCAGCAGCCAACAGGGTACTAGTGAAAAACTGTTTTTT
J gene: TRBJ1-4
clone size: .
V gene: TRBV7-9
D gene: .

CDR3 protein: CASSPGQGGYGYTF
CDR3 DNA: TGTGCCAGCAGCCCCGGACAGGGGGGGTATGGCTACACCTTC
J gene: TRBJ1-2
clone size: .
V gene: TRBV11-2
D gene: TRBD1

CDR3 protein: CASSSGGGYTF
CDR3 DNA: TGTGCCAGCAGCTCGGGGGGCGGCTACACCTTC
J gene: TRBJ1-2
clone size: .
V gene: TRBV7-3
D gene: .

CDR3 protein: CASSYRLSTEAFF
CDR3 DNA: TGTGCCAGTAGTTACAGGTTATCCACTGAAGCTTTCTTT
J gene: TRBJ1-1
clone size: .
V gene: TRBV19
D gene: .

CDR3 protein: CATSRGRPMNTEAFF
CDR3 DNA: TGTGCCACCAGCAGAGGGCGGCCGATGAACACTGAAGCTTTCTTT
J gene: TRBJ1-1
clone size: .
V gene: TRBV15
D gene: .

CDR3 protein: CASSLVEAGELFF
CDR3 DNA: TGTGCCAGCAGCTTAGTCGAGGCTGGGGAGCTGTTTTTT
J gene: TRBJ2-2
clone size: .
V gene: TRBV11-2
D gene: .

CDR3 protein: CASSPGTSGSRDRETQYF
CDR3 DNA: TGTGCCAGCTCACCAGGGACTAGCGGGAGTCGGGACAGGGAGACCCAGTACTTC
J gene: TRBJ2-5
clone size: .
V gene: TRBV18
D gene: TRBD2

CDR3 protein: CASSLRVGGSSYEQYF
CDR3 DNA: TGTGCCAGCAGCTTAAGAGTGGGCGGGAGCTCCTACGAGCAGTACTTC
J gene: TRBJ2-7
clone size: .
V gene: TRBV7-8
D gene: TRBD2

CDR3 protein: CASSGRGGSGELFF
CDR3 DNA: TGCGCCAGCAGCGGTCGAGGAGGCTCCGGGGAGCTGTTTTTT
J gene: TRBJ2-2
clone size: .
V gene: TRBV10-1
D gene: .

CDR3 protein: CASSLAGTEQYF
CDR3 DNA: TGCGCCAGCAGCTTGGCCGGAACTGAGCAGTACTTC
J gene: TRBJ2-7
clone size: .
V gene: TRBV5-1
D gene: .

CDR3 protein: CASGDPSLRSYEQYF
CDR3 DNA: TGTGCCAGCGGGGACCCTAGCTTAAGGTCCTACGAGCAGTACTTC
J gene: TRBJ2-7
clone size: few
V gene: TRBV28
D gene: .

CDR3 protein: CASSLSTGNTIYF
CDR3 DNA: TGTGCCAGCAGCTTAAGCACTGGAAACACCATATATTTT
J gene: TRBJ1-3
clone size: .
V gene: TRBV11-2
D gene: .

CDR3 protein: CASSYKVVDSPLHF
CDR3 DNA: TGTGCCAGCAGTTACAAAGTGGTAGATTCACCCCTCCACTTT
J gene: TRBJ1-6
clone size: .
V gene: TRBV6-5
D gene: .

CDR3 protein: CASSFVGGAELSSGNTIYF
CDR3 DNA: TGTGCCAGCAGCTTCGTCGGAGGGGCCGAACTCAGCTCTGGAAACACCATATATTTT
J gene: TRBJ1-3
clone size: .
V gene: TRBV11-2
D gene: .

CDR3 protein: CASSSIPGSRDTIYF
CDR3 DNA: TGTGCCAGCAGCTCAATCCCCGGGAGTCGGGACACCATATATTTT
J gene: TRBJ1-3
clone size: .
V gene: TRBV11-2
D gene: .

CDR3 protein: CASRPGGSYNSPLHF
CDR3 DNA: TGTGCCAGCCGACCAGGGGGGTCCTATAATTCACCCCTCCACTTT
J gene: TRBJ1-6
clone size: .
V gene: TRBV28
D gene: TRBD1

CDR3 protein: CASSPDKGPMFF
CDR3 DNA: TGTGCCAGCAGCCCGGATAAGGGCCCGATGTTCTTC
J gene: TRBJ2-1
clone size: .
V gene: TRBV3-1/TRBV3-2
D gene: .

CDR3 protein: CASSLDRNTEAFF
CDR3 DNA: TGTGCCAGCAGTTTGGACAGGAACACTGAAGCTTTCTTT
J gene: TRBJ1-1
clone size: once
V gene: TRBV28
D gene: .

CDR3 protein: CASSVAFWGAKSNEQFF
CDR3 DNA: TGTGCCAGCAGCGTAGCTTTTTGGGGAGCCAAGTCCAATGAGCAGTTCTTC
J gene: TRBJ2-1
clone size: .
V gene: TRBV9
D gene: .

CDR3 protein: CSARMNTEAFF
CDR3 DNA: TGCAGTGCTAGAATGAACACTGAAGCTTTCTTT
J gene: TRBJ1-1
clone size: once
V gene: TRBV20-1
D gene: .

CDR3 protein: CASSLWPGDATNEKLFF
CDR3 DNA: TGTGCCAGCAGTTTATGGCCCGGGGATGCAACTAATGAAAAACTGTTTTTT
J gene: TRBJ1-4
clone size: once
V gene: TRBV28
D gene: .

CDR3 protein: CASSRTGEANTIYF
CDR3 DNA: TGTGCCAGCTCACGTACAGGGGAGGCGAACACCATATATTTT
J gene: TRBJ1-3
clone size: .
V gene: TRBV18
D gene: TRBD1

CDR3 protein: CASSLSWQSSYEQYF
CDR3 DNA: TGTGCCAGCAGTTTGAGTTGGCAGAGCTCCTACGAGCAGTACTTC
J gene: TRBJ2-7
clone size: .
V gene: TRBV28
D gene: .

CDR3 protein: CASRTSVLYEQYF
CDR3 DNA: TGTGCCAGCAGGACTAGCGTGTTGTACGAGCAGTACTTC
J gene: TRBJ2-7
clone size: .
V gene: TRBV6-5
D gene: TRBD2

CDR3 protein: CASSGGSSGTYEQYF
CDR3 DNA: TGTGCCAGCAGCGGTGGCTCTAGCGGCACCTACGAGCAGTACTTC
J gene: TRBJ2-7
clone size: .
V gene: TRBV7-6
D gene: TRBD2

CDR3 protein: CAISEAPGGYTF
CDR3 DNA: TGTGCCATCAGTGAAGCCCCGGGCGGCTACACCTTC
J gene: TRBJ1-2
clone size: many
V gene: TRBV10-3
D gene: .

CDR3 protein: CASSQGYRGRQPQHF
CDR3 DNA: TGTGCCAGCAGCCAAGGGTACAGGGGGCGGCAGCCCCAGCATTTT
J gene: TRBJ1-5
clone size: once
V gene: TRBV3-1/TRBV3-2
D gene: TRBD1

CDR3 protein: CASSRGTSGTGELFF
CDR3 DNA: TGTGCCAGCAGCCGTGGGACTAGCGGGACCGGGGAGCTGTTTTTT
J gene: TRBJ2-2
clone size: .
V gene: TRBV28
D gene: TRBD2

CDR3 protein: CASHQTGLAGAGQFF
CDR3 DNA: TGTGCCAGCCACCAAACGGGACTAGCGGGAGCTGGGCAGTTCTTC
J gene: TRBJ2-1
clone size: .
V gene: TRBV2
D gene: TRBD2

CDR3 protein: CASSLAAYYEQYF
CDR3 DNA: TGCGCCAGCAGCTTGGCAGCTTACTACGAGCAGTACTTC
J gene: TRBJ2-7
clone size: .
V gene: TRBV5-1
D gene: .

CDR3 protein: CASSLGDPVNTEAFF
CDR3 DNA: TGCGCCAGCAGCTTGGGGGACCCGGTGAACACTGAAGCTTTCTTT
J gene: TRBJ1-1
clone size: .
V gene: TRBV5-1
D gene: .

CDR3 protein: CASSPGAAGGTEAFF
CDR3 DNA: TGTGCCAGCTCACCGGGGGCGGCGGGAGGTACTGAAGCTTTCTTT
J gene: TRBJ1-1
clone size: .
V gene: TRBV18
D gene: .

CDR3 protein: CASSPAVRNEQFF
CDR3 DNA: TGTGCCAGCAGCCCGGCCGTTCGGAATGAGCAGTTCTTC
J gene: TRBJ2-1
clone size: .
V gene: TRBV7-3
D gene: .

CDR3 protein: CASSPSTSGNEQFF
CDR3 DNA: TGTGCCAGCAGCCCATCCACTAGCGGCAATGAGCAGTTCTTC
J gene: TRBJ2-1
clone size: .
V gene: TRBV7-9
D gene: TRBD2

CDR3 protein: CASSQDGVNTEAFF
CDR3 DNA: TGTGCCAGCAGCCAAGACGGGGTGAACACTGAAGCTTTCTTT
J gene: TRBJ1-1
clone size: .
V gene: TRBV3-1/TRBV3-2
D gene: .

CDR3 protein: CASSWDGRNSDTQYF
CDR3 DNA: TGTGCCAGTAGTTGGGACGGGAGGAATTCAGATACGCAGTATTTT
J gene: TRBJ2-3
clone size: .
V gene: TRBV19
D gene: TRBD2

CDR3 protein: CASSPPGGGLRNTIYF
CDR3 DNA: TGTGCCAGCAGCCCCCCCGGGGGAGGGCTTAGAAACACCATATATTTT
J gene: TRBJ1-3
clone size: .
V gene: TRBV9
D gene: .

CDR3 protein: CASSTLAGLADEQFF
CDR3 DNA: TGTGCCAGCAGCACACTAGCGGGATTGGCAGATGAGCAGTTCTTC
J gene: TRBJ2-1
clone size: .
V gene: TRBV28
D gene: TRBD2

CDR3 protein: CASSPGSGELFF
CDR3 DNA: TGTGCCAGCAGCCCCGGTTCCGGGGAGCTGTTTTTT
J gene: TRBJ2-2
clone size: once
V gene: TRBV7-3
D gene: .

CDR3 protein: CASKNSGSDTGELFF
CDR3 DNA: TGTGCCAGCAAAAATAGCGGGAGCGACACCGGGGAGCTGTTTTTT
J gene: TRBJ2-2
clone size: .
V gene: TRBV6-5
D gene: TRBD2

CDR3 protein: CASSFGSATGELFF
CDR3 DNA: TGTGCCAGCAGTTTCGGTAGCGCCACCGGGGAGCTGTTTTTT
J gene: TRBJ2-2
clone size: .
V gene: TRBV27
D gene: .

CDR3 protein: CASSWSGRSQETQYF
CDR3 DNA: TGTGCCAGCAGTTGGAGCGGGAGGTCCCAAGAGACCCAGTACTTC
J gene: TRBJ2-5
clone size: .
V gene: TRBV27
D gene: TRBD2

CDR3 protein: CASSLGQGSVQPQHF
CDR3 DNA: TGTGCCAGCAGCTTAGGACAGGGTAGCGTTCAGCCCCAGCATTTT
J gene: TRBJ1-5
clone size: few
V gene: TRBV3-1/TRBV3-2
D gene: TRBD1

CDR3 protein: CASSPRSGANVLTF
CDR3 DNA: TGTGCCAGCTCACCACGCTCTGGGGCCAACGTCCTGACTTTC
J gene: TRBJ2-6
clone size: .
V gene: TRBV18
D gene: .

CDR3 protein: CATSRALRGSNQPQHF
CDR3 DNA: TGTGCCACCAGCAGAGCTCTCCGGGGCAGCAATCAGCCCCAGCATTTT
J gene: TRBJ1-5
clone size: .
V gene: TRBV15
D gene: .

CDR3 protein: CASSETGTGANVLTF
CDR3 DNA: TGTGCCAGCAGTGAGACAGGCACTGGGGCCAACGTCCTGACTTTC
J gene: TRBJ2-6
clone size: .
V gene: TRBV2
D gene: .

CDR3 protein: CASSLAAGTDTQYF
CDR3 DNA: TGTGCCAGTAGTCTGGCCGCCGGCACAGATACGCAGTATTTT
J gene: TRBJ2-3
clone size: .
V gene: TRBV19
D gene: .

CDR3 protein: CASTTGTFLEQYF
CDR3 DNA: TGTGCCAGCACTACCGGGACCTTCCTCGAGCAGTACTTC
J gene: TRBJ2-7
clone size: .
V gene: TRBV12-3/TRBV12-4
D gene: .